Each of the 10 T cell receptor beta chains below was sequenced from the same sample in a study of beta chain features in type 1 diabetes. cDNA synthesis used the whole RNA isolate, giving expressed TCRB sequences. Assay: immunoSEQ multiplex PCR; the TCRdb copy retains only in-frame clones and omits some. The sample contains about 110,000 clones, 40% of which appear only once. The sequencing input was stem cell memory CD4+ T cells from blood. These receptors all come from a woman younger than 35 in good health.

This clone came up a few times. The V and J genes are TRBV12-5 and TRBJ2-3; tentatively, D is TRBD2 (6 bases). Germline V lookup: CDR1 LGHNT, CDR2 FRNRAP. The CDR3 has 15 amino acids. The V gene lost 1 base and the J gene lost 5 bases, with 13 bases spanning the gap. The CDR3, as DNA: TGTGCTAGTGGTTTGGGACTAGTGGCGGGAGATACGCAGTATTTT. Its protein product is CASGLGLVAGDTQYF.

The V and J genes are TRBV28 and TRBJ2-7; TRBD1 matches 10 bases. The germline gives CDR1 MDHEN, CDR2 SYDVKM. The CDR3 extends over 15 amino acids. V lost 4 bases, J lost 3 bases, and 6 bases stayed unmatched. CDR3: CASSSGQGGIYEQYF. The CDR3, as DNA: TGTGCCAGCAGTTCTGGACAGGGGGGAATCTACGAGCAGTACTTC.

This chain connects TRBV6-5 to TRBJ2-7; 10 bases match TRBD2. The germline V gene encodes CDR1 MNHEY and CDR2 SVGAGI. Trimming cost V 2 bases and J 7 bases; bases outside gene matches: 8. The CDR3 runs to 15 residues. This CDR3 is CASSYEREGMGEQYF. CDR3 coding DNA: TGTGCCAGCAGTTACGAGCGGGAGGGGATGGGAGAGCAGTACTTC.

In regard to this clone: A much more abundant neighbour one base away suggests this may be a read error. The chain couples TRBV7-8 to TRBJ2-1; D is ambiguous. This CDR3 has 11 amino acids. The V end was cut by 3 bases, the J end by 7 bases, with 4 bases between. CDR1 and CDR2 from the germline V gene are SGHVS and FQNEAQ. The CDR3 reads CASSFRNEQFF. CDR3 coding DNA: TGTGCCAGCAGCTTCCGGAATGAGCAGTTCTTC.

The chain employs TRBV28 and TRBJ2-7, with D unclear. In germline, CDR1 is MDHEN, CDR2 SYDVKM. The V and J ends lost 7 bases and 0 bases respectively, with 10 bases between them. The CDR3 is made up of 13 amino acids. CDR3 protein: CASTSPVSYEQYF. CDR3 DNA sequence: TGTGCCAGCACCTCTCCGGTCTCCTACGAGCAGTACTTC.

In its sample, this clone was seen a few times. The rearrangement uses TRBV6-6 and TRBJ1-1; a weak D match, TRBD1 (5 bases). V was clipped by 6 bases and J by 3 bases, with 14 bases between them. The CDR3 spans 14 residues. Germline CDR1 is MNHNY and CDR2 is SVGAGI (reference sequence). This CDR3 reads CASSRNIGDTEAFF. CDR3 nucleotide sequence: TGTGCCAGCAGCCGTAACATAGGGGACACTGAAGCTTTCTTT.

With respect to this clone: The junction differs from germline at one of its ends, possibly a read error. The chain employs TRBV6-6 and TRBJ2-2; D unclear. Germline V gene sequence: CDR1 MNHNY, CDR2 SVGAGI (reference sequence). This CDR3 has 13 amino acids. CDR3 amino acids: CAGSRGYTGELFF. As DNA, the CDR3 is TGTGCCGGCAGTCGCGGATACACCGGGGAGCTGTTTTTT.

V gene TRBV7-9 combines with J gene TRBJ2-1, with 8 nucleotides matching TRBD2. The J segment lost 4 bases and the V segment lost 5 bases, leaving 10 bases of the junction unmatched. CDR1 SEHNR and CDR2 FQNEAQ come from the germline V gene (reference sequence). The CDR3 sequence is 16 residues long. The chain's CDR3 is CASSPWGREVYNEQFF. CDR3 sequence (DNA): TGTGCCAGCAGCCCCTGGGGGCGGGAGGTATACAATGAGCAGTTCTTC.

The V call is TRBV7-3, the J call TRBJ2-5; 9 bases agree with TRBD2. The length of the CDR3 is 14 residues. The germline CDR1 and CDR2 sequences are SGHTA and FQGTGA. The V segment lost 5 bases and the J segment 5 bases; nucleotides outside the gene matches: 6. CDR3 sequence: CASSPSGRMETQYF. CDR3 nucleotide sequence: TGTGCCAGCAGCCCAAGCGGGAGGATGGAGACCCAGTACTTC.

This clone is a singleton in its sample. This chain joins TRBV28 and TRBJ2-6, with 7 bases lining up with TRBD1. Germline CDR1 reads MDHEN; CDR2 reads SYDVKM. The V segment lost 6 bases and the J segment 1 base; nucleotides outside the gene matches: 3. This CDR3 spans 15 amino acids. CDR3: CASRPRGSGANVLTF. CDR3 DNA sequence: TGTGCCAGCAGACCCAGGGGGTCTGGGGCCAACGTCCTGACTTTC.